Each of the 30 T cell receptor beta chains below was sequenced from the same sample in a study of monozygotic twins with inflammatory bowel disease. TCRdb processed the 5' RACE reads again and assigns one entry to each CDR3 protein, with no DNA. Recorded here are approximately 390,000 distinct CDR3 sequences; the top ten clones represent around 2.5%. Sequencing was done on a sample of blood. The source is a human donor with ulcerative colitis or Crohn's disease, or a healthy co-twin of an affected twin (not recorded which).

The chain links TRBV5-1 to TRBJ2-7; TCRdb gives TRBD2 as the D gene, but with no DNA this cannot be confirmed. Germline V gives CDR1 SGHRS, CDR2 YFSETQ. The CDR3 length is 17 residues. CDR3 region: CASTLIPRQKDAYEQYF.

The chain uses TRBV4-1 and TRBJ2-3; TCRdb's D gene call, TRBD2, goes unchecked for lack of DNA. This CDR3 spans 19 amino acids. Germline CDR1 and CDR2: MGHRA and YSYEKL. The CDR3 sequence: CASSQEGRGRLAGDLTQYF.

The CDR3: CSARLVGTEAFF. V and J are TRBV20-1 and TRBJ1-1. Germline V gene data show CDR1 as DFQATT and CDR2 as SNEGSKA (reference sequence). The CDR3 sequence is 12 residues long.

The chain recombines TRBV4-3 with TRBJ2-1; TCRdb selects TRBD1, and the lack of DNA leaves this call unchecked. CDR1 is LGHNA, CDR2 YSLEER, per germline. This CDR3 is 16 amino acids long. CDR3 region: CASSQDGTYPYNEQFF.

The chain joins TRBV20-1 to TRBJ2-3; the D call of TRBD1 rests on TCRdb alone, since no DNA is present to check it. The germline CDR1 and CDR2 sequences are DFQATT and SNEGSKA (reference sequence). CDR3 length equals 14 residues. CDR3 sequence reads: CSATGGGPADTQYF.

The rearrangement uses TRBV29-1 and TRBJ2-1; lacking DNA, the TRBD2 call made by TCRdb goes unchecked. The germline CDR1 and CDR2 sequences are SQVTM and ANQGSEA. The CDR3 sequence is 15 residues long. The CDR3 is CSVPAGATSYNEQFF.

The chain has TRBV20-1 and TRBJ2-7. Germline V CDR1 and CDR2: DFQATT, SNEGSKA (reference sequence). The length of the CDR3 is 14 residues. The CDR3 is CSALIRGTTYEQYF.

The chain is built from TRBV4-1 and TRBJ2-7; TCRdb calls TRBD1, which cannot be checked without DNA. This CDR3 is built from 15 residues. Germline lookup yields CDR1 MGHRA and CDR2 YSYEKL. This CDR3 is CASSQDTGPSYEQYF.

This chain connects TRBV7-3 to TRBJ2-2; TCRdb names TRBD2, which stays unverified in the absence of DNA. The CDR3 has 14 residues. Germline loops: CDR1 SGHTA, CDR2 FQGTGA. The chain's CDR3 is CASSSEAGTGELFF.

The V and J genes are TRBV10-3 and TRBJ2-7. The CDR3 runs 13 residues. In germline, CDR1 is ENHRY, CDR2 SYGVKD. The CDR3 region is CAIRQADRYEQYF.

The V and J genes are TRBV3-1 and TRBJ2-7; TCRdb picks TRBD1, but there is no DNA to check that call. This CDR3 is built from 15 residues. Germline V gene data show CDR1 as LGHDT and CDR2 as YNNKEL (reference sequence). CDR3 sequence reads: CASSPTGQGFHEQYF.

This sequence joins TRBV3-1 and TRBJ2-5; TCRdb's D call of TRBD2 is untestable without DNA. Germline V lookup: CDR1 LGHDT, CDR2 YNNKEL (reference sequence). The CDR3 sequence is 17 residues long. This chain's CDR3 is CASSHPAGEVYQETQYF.

The chain carries TRBV5-1 and TRBJ2-3; TCRdb designates TRBD1, a call that cannot be tested without DNA. This CDR3 spans 17 amino acids. CDR1 is SGHRS, CDR2 YFSETQ, per germline. The CDR3 loop is CASSPHLTGGLTDTQYF. The full variable domain, its missing parts supplied by reference TRBV5-1 and TRBJ2-3, is KAGVTQTPRYLIKTRGQQVTLSCSPISGHRSVSWYQQTPGQGLQFLFEYFSETQRNKGNFPGRFSGRQFSNSRSEMNVSTLELGDSALYLCASSPHLTGGLTDTQYFGPGTRLTVL.

The chain combines TRBV11-2 with TRBJ2-7; TCRdb's D call, TRBD2, is unchecked because there is no DNA. Per germline, CDR1 SGHAT and CDR2 FQNNGV. The CDR3 is made up of 17 amino acids. The CDR3 loop is CASSLDSSGPSGTRLYF.

The genes are TRBV5-1 and TRBJ2-2; TCRdb proposes TRBD1, but this gene call is untestable without DNA. Germline CDR1 SGHRS, CDR2 YFSETQ. The CDR3 extends over 14 amino acids. The chain's CDR3 is CASSLVGGGGELFF.

The chain is built from TRBV5-1 and TRBJ2-1; TCRdb reports TRBD2, a call that lacks DNA to check it against. The CDR3 consists of 14 residues. CDR1 and CDR2 (germline): SGHRS, YFSETQ. The CDR3 loop reads CASSLWREESEQFF.

The V call is TRBV28, the J call TRBJ2-1. Germline CDR1 is MDHEN and CDR2 is SYDVKM. The CDR3 consists of 11 residues. CDR3 sequence reads: CASRNFNEQFF.

This chain links TRBV7-2 with TRBJ2-1; without DNA, the TCRdb call of TRBD2 cannot be checked. The CDR3 runs to 15 residues. Germline V CDR1 and CDR2: SGHTA, FQGNSA. CDR3 in amino acids: CASSLLRGGLNEQFF.

V is TRBV27 and J is TRBJ2-7; TCRdb selects TRBD1, and the lack of DNA leaves this call unchecked. Germline loops: CDR1 MNHEY, CDR2 SMNVEV (reference sequence). CDR3 length equals 13 residues. The CDR3 loop reads CASSLSPGDEQYF.

This chain links TRBV6-6 with TRBJ1-5. This CDR3 region has 14 residues. The germline V gene encodes CDR1 MNHNY and CDR2 SVGAGI (reference sequence). The CDR3 sequence: CASMGPGINQPQHF.

V gene TRBV29-1 combines with J gene TRBJ1-1; TCRdb proposes TRBD1, but this gene call is untestable without DNA. CDR1 and CDR2 from the germline V gene are SQVTM and ANQGSEA. This CDR3 contains 13 residues. CDR3 region: CSAIQGAGTEAFF.

This rearrangement joins TRBV19 to TRBJ1-5; TCRdb gives TRBD1 as the D gene, but with no DNA this cannot be confirmed. This CDR3 has 15 residues. CDR1 is LNHDA and CDR2 is SQIVND in the germline V gene (reference sequence). The CDR3 sequence is CASSTLWVSNQPQHF. Variable domain in full (rest from reference TRBV19 and TRBJ1-5): DGGITQSPKYLFRKEGQNVTLSCEQNLNHDAMYWYRQDPGQGLRLIYYSQIVNDFQKGDIAEGYSVSREKKESFPLTVTSAQKNPTAFYLCASSTLWVSNQPQHFGDGTRLSIL.

The chain links TRBV12-3 or TRBV12-4 to TRBJ1-1. This CDR3 has 13 residues. The CDR3 here is CASSFNRPTEAFF.

This chain connects TRBV7-9 to TRBJ1-2; the D call from TCRdb, TRBD1, cannot be confirmed without DNA. The CDR3 loop spans 15 amino acids. The germline CDR1 and CDR2 sequences are SEHNR and FQNEAQ (reference sequence). The CDR3 loop reads CASSWRTGVDYGYTF.

J is TRBJ2-7 and V is TRBV6-2 or TRBV6-3; no DNA is available, so the TRBD1 call from TCRdb remains unchecked. The CDR3 is made up of 12 amino acids. CDR1 and CDR2 (germline): MNHEY, SVGEGT. CDR3 residues: CASSSGAVLQYF.

This chain's CDR3 is CASSLTTGEEQYF. This sequence joins TRBV7-3 and TRBJ2-7; TCRdb indicates TRBD1, and absent DNA this call remains unverified. This CDR3 comprises 13 residues. Germline CDR1 and CDR2: SGHTA and FQGTGA.

This chain links TRBV4-1 with TRBJ2-6. CDR1 and CDR2 from the germline V gene are MGHRA and YSYEKL. The CDR3 loop spans 15 amino acids. The chain's CDR3 is CASSPGVSGANVLTF.

The chain employs TRBV24-1 and TRBJ2-7. The CDR3 spans 13 residues. Germline V gene lookup returns CDR1 KGHDR and CDR2 SFDVKD. CDR3 residues: CATSDSSPYEQYF.

The J gene is TRBJ1-1, the V gene TRBV5-1; TCRdb names TRBD1, which stays unverified in the absence of DNA. CDR3 length: 16 residues. The germline V gene has CDR1 SGHRS and CDR2 YFSETQ. CDR3 region: CASSLGFGGRGSEAFF.

J is TRBJ1-3 and V is TRBV12-3 or TRBV12-4. This CDR3 comprises 12 residues. CDR3 sequence reads: CASRFSGNTIYF.